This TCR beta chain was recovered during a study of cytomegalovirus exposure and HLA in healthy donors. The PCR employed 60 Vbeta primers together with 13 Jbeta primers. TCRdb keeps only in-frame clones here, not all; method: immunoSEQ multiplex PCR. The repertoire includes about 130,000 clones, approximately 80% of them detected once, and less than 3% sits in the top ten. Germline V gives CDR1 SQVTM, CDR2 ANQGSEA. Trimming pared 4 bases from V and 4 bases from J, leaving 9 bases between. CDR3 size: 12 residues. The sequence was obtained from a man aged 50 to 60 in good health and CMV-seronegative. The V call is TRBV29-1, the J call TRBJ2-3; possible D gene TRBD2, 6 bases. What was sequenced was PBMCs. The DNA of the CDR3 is TGCAGCGTTGTGAGCGGGCCAGATACGCAGTATTTT. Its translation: CSVVSGPDTQYF.